Listed here is a single T cell receptor (beta chain). One entry per CDR3 protein, without DNA, is what TCRdb gives after re-calling the 5' RACE reads. This table lists a few hundred thousand distinct CDR3 sequences. These data belong to a study of T cells expressing NK-cell markers. The CDR3 is 13 residues long. CDR1 and CDR2 from the germline V gene are DFQATT and SNEGSKA (reference sequence). This chain uses TRBV20-1 with TRBJ2-2. Sequenced: blood T cells: a sorted CD56 or NKG2C T cell subset, CD4+ or CD8+ T cells, or bulk PBMC T cells (not recorded which). This clonotype was sampled from a man aged 18 to 69 in good health. CDR3 region: CSARGANTGELFF.